These 20 T cell receptor beta chains were sequenced from one sample in a study of cytomegalovirus exposure and HLA in healthy donors. The study ran its PCR with 60 Vbeta and 13 Jbeta primers. Only in-frame clones appear in the TCRdb table, and some are missing; sequencing was by immunoSEQ multiplex PCR. In the table there are about 90,000 clones, 67% of which are singletons. Sequences were obtained from PBMCs. These receptors were taken from a man between 25 and 39 years old in good health and CMV-seronegative.

This CDR3 is CASSLRTSGSSYEQYF. The CDR3 nucleotides read TGTGCCAGCAGCCTCCGGACTAGCGGTTCTTCCTACGAGCAGTACTTC. This chain uses TRBV9 with TRBJ2-7, with 10 nucleotides matching TRBD2. CDR1 is SGDLS and CDR2 is YYNGEE in the germline V gene. V shed 4 bases and J 1 base; nucleotides not matched to a gene: 8. The CDR3 contains 16 residues.

In the case of this clone: At the DNA level, this CDR3 is encoded by other sequences in the same sample as well. This rearrangement joins TRBV6-4 to TRBJ2-3; the match to TRBD2 covers 13 bases. Germline-derived CDR1 and CDR2 are MRHNA and SNTAGT. The trim removed 3 bases at V and 1 base at J, leaving 1 base unmatched. The CDR3 totals 16 residues. CDR3 in DNA: TGTGCCAGCAGTGAAGGACTAGCGGGGGGCACAGATACGCAGTATTTT. It yields the protein CASSEGLAGGTDTQYF.

CDR3 DNA: TGTGCCAGCGGCGGTTCGTTGATAGGTGGGAATGAGCAGTTCTTC. This sequence encodes CASGGSLIGGNEQFF. V usage is TRBV11-1 and J usage is TRBJ2-1; D is undetermined. The CDR3 runs 15 residues. CDR1 and CDR2 from the germline V gene are SGHAT and FQDESV (reference sequence). V lost 8 bases and J 7 bases, leaving 21 bases between the germline ends.

The chain couples TRBV15 to TRBJ2-7, with unresolved D. The germline CDR1 and CDR2 sequences are LNHNV and YYDKDF (reference sequence). Trimming removed 4 bases from V and 2 bases from J, with 18 bases in between. The CDR3 sequence is 16 residues long. The CDR3 reads CATSNPVESSPYEQYF. The CDR3 nucleotides read TGTGCCACCAGCAACCCGGTGGAGTCTTCCCCCTACGAGCAGTACTTC.

The rearrangement uses TRBV4-1 and TRBJ2-1; 9 positions match TRBD2. Germline trimming cut 3 bases from V and 4 bases from J; bases unmatched to any gene: 10. CDR3 length equals 17 residues. CDR1 MGHRA and CDR2 YSYEKL come from the germline V gene. The CDR3 DNA reads TGCGCCAGCAGCCAGACGTCGACTAGCGGAACATACAATGAGCAGTTCTTC. It encodes CASSQTSTSGTYNEQFF.

This chain joins TRBV6-4 and TRBJ2-3, with 12 bases matching TRBD2. The CDR3 totals 15 residues. From germline, CDR1 is MRHNA and CDR2 SNTAGT. After removal of 4 bases from V and 3 bases from J, the junction contained 2 bases not matched to a gene. This CDR3 is CASSATSGSTDTQYF. The CDR3 DNA reads as TGTGCCAGCAGTGCGACTAGCGGGAGTACAGATACGCAGTATTTT.

J is TRBJ1-1 and V is TRBV10-3; the D gene is possibly TRBD1 (5 bases). The germline V gene encodes CDR1 ENHRY and CDR2 SYGVKD. V lost 4 bases and J lost 3, with 15 bases in between. This CDR3 region has 15 residues. The DNA for the CDR3 is TGTGCCATCAGTGGGGGCCCTCAAGGGGACACTGAAGCTTTCTTT. As protein: CAISGGPQGDTEAFF.

This sequence joins TRBV27 and TRBJ1-4; TRBD1 matches at 9 bases. V lost 3 bases, J lost 3 bases, and 2 bases stayed unmatched. The germline V gene has CDR1 MNHEY and CDR2 SMNVEV (reference sequence). The CDR3 length is 15 residues. CDR3 coding DNA: TGTGCCAGCAGTTTCGGGACAGGGCCTAATGAAAAACTGTTTTTT. Encoded protein: CASSFGTGPNEKLFF.

In its sample, this clone was seen a few times. The same CDR3 also results from other DNA sequences found in this sample. This rearrangement joins TRBV7-2 to TRBJ2-1; weak D call: TRBD1 (6 bases). Trimming removed 5 bases from V and 5 bases from J, with 10 bases in between. CDR3 length: 13 residues. Germline-derived CDR1 and CDR2 are SGHTA and FQGNSA. CDR3 residues: CASSLRGNNEQFF. CDR3 sequence (DNA): TGTGCCAGCAGCCTCAGGGGTAACAATGAGCAGTTCTTC.

This chain's CDR3 is CSVGRGGGGQPQHF. CDR3 sequence (DNA): TGCAGCGTTGGACGGGGAGGGGGAGGACAGCCCCAGCATTTT. V and J are TRBV29-1 and TRBJ1-5, with D perhaps TRBD1 (6 bases). Looked up from germline, CDR1 is SQVTM and CDR2 is ANQGSEA. V lost 4 bases to trimming and J lost 7 bases, with 17 bases between them. The CDR3 extends over 14 amino acids.

The V call is TRBV7-9, the J call TRBJ1-1, with 9 nucleotides matching TRBD1. This CDR3 is built from 16 residues. Germline CDR1 reads SEHNR; CDR2 reads FQNEAQ (reference sequence). The V and J ends lost 5 bases and 3 bases, in that order; junction bases with no gene match: 10. As DNA, the CDR3 is TGTGCCAGCAGCCGGGGACAGGGTGGTGGGGACACTGAAGCTTTCTTT. Its translation: CASSRGQGGGDTEAFF.

V usage is TRBV5-6 and J usage is TRBJ1-1, with D unresolved. V lost 0 bases, J lost 5 bases, and 11 bases lay in between. The CDR3 is 14 amino acids. Germline assignment: CDR1 SGHDT and CDR2 YYEEEE. DNA of the CDR3: TGTGCCAGCAGCTTGGTGTTTTGGGCGACTGAAGCTTTCTTT. This sequence encodes CASSLVFWATEAFF.

The V and J genes are TRBV30 and TRBJ1-2, with TRBD1 matching 8 bases. The junction had 9 bases not matched to a gene; V was cut back by 4 bases and J by 8 bases. Germline loops: CDR1 GTSNPN, CDR2 SVGIG (reference sequence). The CDR3 covers 13 residues. CDR3 nucleotide sequence: TGTGCCTGGAACCTGGGACAGGTGGAAGGCTACACCTTC. Translated: CAWNLGQVEGYTF.

This clone was recorded a few times. The rearrangement links TRBV7-9 to TRBJ1-2, with TRBD1 matching over 10 bases. The length of the CDR3 is 15 residues. After removal of 5 bases from V and 3 bases from J, the junction contained 6 bases not matched to a gene. The germline V gene encodes CDR1 SEHNR and CDR2 FQNEAQ (reference sequence). CDR3 nucleotides: TGTGCCAGCAGCCAGACAGGGGGCGCGGACTATGGCTACACCTTC. Amino acid sequence: CASSQTGGADYGYTF.

The CDR3 protein is CASSVWERAFF. The CDR3 nucleotides are TGTGCCAGCAGCGTTTGGGAGCGGGCTTTCTTT. The J gene is TRBJ1-1, the V gene TRBV11-2; the D is unclear. The CDR3 runs 11 residues. With 5 bases removed from V and 11 bases from J, the gap between germline ends came to 12 bases. Germline CDR1 SGHAT, CDR2 FQNNGV.

This clone was counted only a few times. The rearrangement links TRBV13 to TRBJ1-2; 8 bases match TRBD1. The CDR3 spans 16 residues. The germline V gene has CDR1 PRHDT and CDR2 FYEKMQ (reference sequence). Trimming at V came to 5 bases and at J to 0 bases, leaving 8 bases not matched to a gene. The CDR3 nucleotides are TGTGCCAGCAGCACCCGACAGGGGCCAGCTAACTATGGCTACACCTTC. Amino acid sequence: CASSTRQGPANYGYTF.

The gene calls are TRBV30 and TRBJ2-7, with TRBD2 identical over 7 bases. Unmatched junction bases numbered 16, after V lost 5 bases and J lost 6 bases. Germline CDR1 GTSNPN, CDR2 SVGIG (reference sequence). This CDR3 comprises 15 residues. The CDR3 region has the DNA TGTGCCTGGCATGCTGGGACCAGGGACTACGGCGAGCAGTACTTC. This gives the protein CAWHAGTRDYGEQYF.

This clone was picked up a small number of times. The chain joins TRBV13 to TRBJ1-2, with 7 bases identical to TRBD1. The CDR3 runs to 14 residues. V was pared by 4 bases and J by 4 bases, with 6 bases of the junction left unmatched. Germline CDR1 and CDR2: PRHDT and FYEKMQ (reference sequence). CDR3 sequence (DNA): TGTGCCAGCAGCTCGAGGGGGCCCTTCTATGGCTACACCTTC. Protein product: CASSSRGPFYGYTF. The whole variable domain, filled in from reference TRBV13 and TRBJ1-2, reads AAGVIQSPRHLIKEKRETATLKCYPIPRHDTVYWYQQGPGQDPQFLISFYEKMQSDKGSIPDRFSAQQFSDYHSELNMSSLELGDSALYFCASSSRGPFYGYTFGSGTRLTVV.

The chain has TRBV5-1 and TRBJ1-1; maybe TRBD1 (5 bases). Germline V gives CDR1 SGHRS, CDR2 YFSETQ. The CDR3 covers 13 residues. V was clipped by 2 bases and J by 4 bases, with 9 bases between them. CDR3 region: CASSLNRITEAFF. As DNA, the CDR3 is TGCGCCAGCAGCTTAAACAGGATCACTGAAGCTTTCTTT. Together with reference TRBV5-1 and TRBJ1-1, the CDR3 gives the full variable domain: KAGVTQTPRYLIKTRGQQVTLSCSPISGHRSVSWYQQTPGQGLQFLFEYFSETQRNKGNFPGRFSGRQFSNSRSEMNVSTLELGDSALYLCASSLNRITEAFFGQGTRLTVV.

J is TRBJ2-2 and V is TRBV7-3, with D hard to call. From germline, CDR1 is SGHTA and CDR2 FQGTGA. This CDR3 is built from 13 residues. V lost 2 bases and J lost 6, with 7 bases in between. This chain's CDR3 is CASSLLGPGELFF. CDR3 in DNA: TGTGCCAGCAGCTTACTAGGCCCCGGGGAGCTGTTTTTT.